These 21 T cell receptor beta chains were sequenced from one sample in a study of blood T cell repertoires in COVID-19. Profiled with immunoSEQ multiplex PCR; TCRdb holds only in-frame clones, not every one. This sample has under 150,000 clones, with about 88% found just once. Source material: peripheral blood. These receptors all come from a man aged 55 to 70 with COVID-19, enrolled during active disease.

V is TRBV7-2 and J is TRBJ2-2; the match to TRBD2 covers 11 bases. V was pared by 1 base and J by 3 bases, with 1 base of the junction left unmatched. This CDR3 is built from 16 residues. The germline gives CDR1 SGHTA, CDR2 FQGNSA. The CDR3 DNA reads TGTGCCAGCAGCTTAGTAGCGGGAGGGCACACCGGGGAGCTGTTTTTT. Protein sequence: CASSLVAGGHTGELFF.

This chain joins TRBV30 and TRBJ1-4, with a possible D match to TRBD1 (5 bases). Looked up from germline, CDR1 is GTSNPN and CDR2 is SVGIG (reference sequence). This CDR3 spans 14 amino acids. V was pared by 0 bases and J by 8 bases, with 13 bases between. As DNA, the CDR3 is TGTGCCTGGAGTGTGGGGCAGGGAAAAGAAAAACTGTTTTTT. Translating it yields CAWSVGQGKEKLFF.

This chain connects TRBV15 to TRBJ1-4; D is possibly TRBD1 (5 bases). The V gene lost 3 bases and the J gene lost 3 bases, with 14 bases spanning the gap. CDR1 is LNHNV and CDR2 is YYDKDF in the germline V gene (reference sequence). The CDR3 contains 16 residues. The CDR3 spells CATSSPRDWANEKLFF. CDR3 DNA sequence: TGTGCCACCAGCAGCCCGAGGGACTGGGCTAATGAAAAACTGTTTTTT.

The J gene is TRBJ2-5, the V gene TRBV7-9, with D perhaps TRBD2 (6 bases). Germline-derived CDR1 and CDR2 are SEHNR and FQNEAQ (reference sequence). CDR3 length: 15 amino acids. Trimming removed 5 bases from V and 5 bases from J, with 18 bases in between. The CDR3 bases are TGTGCCAGCAGCCCCCCTTTGCGGGAAGGGGAGACCCAGTACTTC. Amino acid sequence: CASSPPLREGETQYF.

The chain links TRBV11-3 to TRBJ2-1; 10 bases line up with TRBD2. CDR3 length: 17 residues. Trimming removed 1 base from V and 4 bases from J; junction bases left unmatched: 7. Germline values: CDR1 SGHNT, CDR2 YENEEA. CDR3 nucleotide sequence: TGTGCCAGCAGCTTAGGGGTTAGCGGGAGGTCTTACAATGAGCAGTTCTTC. It specifies CASSLGVSGRSYNEQFF.

The rearrangement joins TRBV28 to TRBJ2-5, with D tentatively TRBD2 (5 bases). This CDR3 is built from 15 residues. Germline V lookup: CDR1 MDHEN, CDR2 SYDVKM. V was cut by 7 bases and J by 4 bases, with 19 bases left in between. The CDR3 DNA sequence: TGTGCCAGCAATCCAACCGGCGACTACCTAGAGACCCAGTACTTC. This sequence encodes CASNPTGDYLETQYF.

This chain connects TRBV7-2 to TRBJ2-1, with 7 nucleotides matching TRBD2. This CDR3 is built from 16 residues. Germline CDR1 SGHTA, CDR2 FQGNSA. V shed 3 bases and J 4 bases; nucleotides not matched to a gene: 9. CDR3 in amino acids: CASSFRSSGPYNEQFF. Written as DNA, the CDR3 is TGTGCCAGCAGCTTTAGGTCTAGCGGACCTTACAATGAGCAGTTCTTC.

The chain uses TRBV24-1 and TRBJ2-6; D is perhaps TRBD2 (5 bases). V was pared by 3 bases and J by 0 bases, with 14 bases between. The CDR3 consists of 18 residues. Looked up from germline, CDR1 is KGHDR and CDR2 is SFDVKD. The CDR3 region has the DNA TGTGCCACCAGTGATCCGATCTTCGGGAACTCTGGGGCCAACGTCCTGACTTTC. This sequence encodes CATSDPIFGNSGANVLTF.

V and J are TRBV3-1 (or the pseudogene TRBV3-2) and TRBJ2-1; no reliable D call. V gave up 0 bases and J gave up 5 bases, with 8 bases separating them. This CDR3 has 14 residues. Germline CDR1 reads LGHDT; CDR2 reads YNNKEL (reference sequence). The CDR3 loop is CASSQDVVNNEQFF. The CDR3 DNA reads as TGTGCCAGCAGCCAAGATGTAGTAAACAATGAGCAGTTCTTC.

The rearrangement joins TRBV5-4 to TRBJ2-1; no clear D gene. Germline CDR1 and CDR2: SGHNT and YYREEE (reference sequence). V was clipped by 3 bases and J by 6 bases, with 13 bases between them. The CDR3 spans 14 residues. The CDR3 DNA reads as TGTGCCAGCAGCTCCCGCGGCGACGGCAATGAGCAGTTCTTC. Its protein is CASSSRGDGNEQFF.

J is TRBJ2-3 and V is TRBV10-3; 8 nucleotides align to TRBD2. Germline values: CDR1 ENHRY, CDR2 SYGVKD. This CDR3 is built from 14 residues. The V segment lost 8 bases and the J segment 4 bases; nucleotides outside the gene matches: 8. DNA for the CDR3: TGTGCCATCCGAGACGGGAGGGACGCAGATACGCAGTATTTT. It codes for CAIRDGRDADTQYF.

The chain's CDR3 is CATSRDRSAAYGYTF. CDR3 coding DNA: TGTGCCACCAGCAGAGATAGGTCGGCGGCTTATGGCTACACCTTC. V and J are TRBV15 and TRBJ1-2, with D unclear. CDR1 LNHNV and CDR2 YYDKDF come from the germline V gene (reference sequence). The V end was cut by 0 bases, the J end by 5 bases, with 13 bases between. The length of the CDR3 is 15 residues.

This chain connects TRBV4-3 to TRBJ1-5; a weak D match, TRBD1 (6 bases). Trimming shortened V by 0 bases and J by 8 bases, and 14 bases separated the two germline ends. CDR1 LGHNA and CDR2 YSLEER come from the germline V gene. The CDR3 covers 15 residues. CDR3 bases: TGCGCCAGCAGCCAAGATCTAGGGGGGGCTGAGCCCCAGCATTTT. Translating gives CASSQDLGGAEPQHF.

The chain has TRBV27 and TRBJ1-5, with D tentatively TRBD1 (6 bases). The CDR3 contains 15 residues. Germline-derived CDR1 and CDR2 are MNHEY and SMNVEV (reference sequence). Trimming pared 4 bases from V and 3 bases from J, leaving 13 bases between. The CDR3 reads CASSSYRDLNQPQHF. CDR3 nucleotides: TGTGCCAGCAGTTCCTACAGGGACCTCAATCAGCCCCAGCATTTT.

The chain uses TRBV19 and TRBJ1-1; D is possibly TRBD1 (6 bases). Germline V CDR1 and CDR2: LNHDA, SQIVND (reference sequence). The CDR3 loop spans 15 amino acids. Trimming stripped 6 bases from V and 0 bases from J, with 14 bases between. The CDR3 DNA is TGTGCCAGTAGCCCCGACAGGACCTTGAACACTGAAGCTTTCTTT. Its protein is CASSPDRTLNTEAFF.

This clone was seen a few times. The V call is TRBV2, the J call TRBJ1-1, with a tentative D call TRBD1 (5 bases). The CDR3 sequence is 15 residues long. Trimming pared 7 bases from V and 1 base from J, leaving 16 bases between. Germline CDR1 is SNHLY and CDR2 is FYNNEI. CDR3 DNA: TGTGCCAGCAAAGCTCAGGACATCCAGAACACTGAAGCTTTCTTT. The encoded protein is CASKAQDIQNTEAFF.

The chain joins TRBV6-6 to TRBJ2-7, with 11 bases that match TRBD1. The CDR3 contains 16 residues. Unmatched junction bases numbered 7, after V lost 2 bases and J lost 4 bases. From germline, CDR1 is MNHNY and CDR2 SVGAGI (reference sequence). The CDR3 loop is CASSYSVGTGGYEQYF. Written as DNA, the CDR3 is TGTGCCAGCAGTTACAGCGTAGGGACAGGGGGGTACGAGCAGTACTTC.

V usage is TRBV18 and J usage is TRBJ1-1; D gene unclear. This CDR3 contains 14 residues. V gave up 2 bases and J gave up 0 bases, with 7 bases separating them. Germline V CDR1 and CDR2: KGHSH, LQKENI. The CDR3 region is CASSPRQVNTEAFF. The CDR3, as DNA: TGTGCCAGCTCACCAAGGCAGGTGAACACTGAAGCTTTCTTT.

The V call is TRBV5-6, the J call TRBJ1-2; tentative D call: TRBD1 (5 bases). Trimming took 5 bases from V and 3 from J, leaving 11 bases between them. Germline lookup yields CDR1 SGHDT and CDR2 YYEEEE. CDR3 length: 13 residues. Here the CDR3 DNA reads TGTGCCAGCAGGCTCGCAGGGTACTATGGCTACACCTTC. This encodes CASRLAGYYGYTF.

V usage is TRBV28 and J usage is TRBJ2-1; TRBD2 aligns across 12 bases. Germline lookup yields CDR1 MDHEN and CDR2 SYDVKM. Losses at the gene ends were 5 bases for V and 7 bases for J; bases not matched to a gene: 6. This CDR3 spans 15 amino acids. The CDR3 sequence is CASSPTSGRRNEQFF. As DNA, the CDR3 is TGTGCCAGCAGTCCTACTAGCGGGAGGAGGAATGAGCAGTTCTTC.

This clone was seen repeatedly, ten times or more. This chain connects TRBV18 to TRBJ1-1, with D possibly being TRBD1 (6 bases). Germline V gives CDR1 KGHSH, CDR2 LQKENI. This CDR3 is built from 15 residues. The V end was cut by 6 bases, the J end by 0 bases, with 14 bases between. CDR3 sequence reads: CASSLSDSLNTEAFF. For the CDR3, the DNA is TGTGCCAGCTCCCTCTCGGACAGCTTGAACACTGAAGCTTTCTTT.